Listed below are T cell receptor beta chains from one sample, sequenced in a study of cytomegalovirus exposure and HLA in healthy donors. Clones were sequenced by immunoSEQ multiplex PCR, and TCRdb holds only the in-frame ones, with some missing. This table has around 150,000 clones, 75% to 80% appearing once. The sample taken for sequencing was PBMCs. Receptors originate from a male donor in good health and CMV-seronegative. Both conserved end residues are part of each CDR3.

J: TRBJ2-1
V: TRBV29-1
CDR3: CSVRSSGLAGVEQFF

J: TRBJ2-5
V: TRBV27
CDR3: CASSLSRVRVGETQYF

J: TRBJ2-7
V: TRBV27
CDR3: CASSSGTYEQYF

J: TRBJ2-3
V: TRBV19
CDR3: CASSTSRQEWWTDTQYF

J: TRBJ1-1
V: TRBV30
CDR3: CAGGGSGLAEAFF

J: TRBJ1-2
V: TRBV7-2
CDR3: CASSRTGGDHGYTF

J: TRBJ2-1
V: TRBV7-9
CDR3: CASSLTAYNEQFF

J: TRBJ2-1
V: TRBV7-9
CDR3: CASSSAATYNEQFF

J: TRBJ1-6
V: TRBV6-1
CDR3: CASTPWAGKHSPLHF

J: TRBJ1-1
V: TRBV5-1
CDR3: CASSLKPDTEAFF

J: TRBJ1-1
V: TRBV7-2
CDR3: CASSLAPGQGTEAFF

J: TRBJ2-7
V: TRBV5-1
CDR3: CASSLVDDRSYEQYF

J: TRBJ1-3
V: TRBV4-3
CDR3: CASSQSAATSGNTIYF

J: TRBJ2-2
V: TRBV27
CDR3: CASRDRQGVPTGELFF

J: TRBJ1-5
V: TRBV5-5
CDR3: CASSLGTGGDQPQHF

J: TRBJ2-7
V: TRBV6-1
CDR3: CASSPGQGVYEQYF

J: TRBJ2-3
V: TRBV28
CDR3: CASRGTAPSTDTQYF

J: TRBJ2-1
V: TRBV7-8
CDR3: CASSPTSGGVNEQFF

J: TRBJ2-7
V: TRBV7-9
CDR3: CSSSLGRAEQYF

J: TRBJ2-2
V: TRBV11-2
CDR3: CASSGSGSTYGELFF

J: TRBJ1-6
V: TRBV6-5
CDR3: CASSYSTGNNSPLHF

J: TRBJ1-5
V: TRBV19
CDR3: CASSLPGNQPQHF

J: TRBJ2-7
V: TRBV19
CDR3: CASSTAGTGVYEQYF

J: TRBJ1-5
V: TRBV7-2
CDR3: CASSLSGRNWAQPQHF

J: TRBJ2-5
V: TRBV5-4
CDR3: CASSSTDSGETQYF

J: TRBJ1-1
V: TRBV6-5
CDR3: CASSERTGGAFF

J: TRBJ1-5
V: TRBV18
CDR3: CASSPPGDGNQPQHF

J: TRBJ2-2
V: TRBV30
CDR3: CAWGGTSGGLGELFF

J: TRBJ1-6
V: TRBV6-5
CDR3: CASSYRGYNSPLHF

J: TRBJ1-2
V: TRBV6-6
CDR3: CASIHGGTGINYGYTF

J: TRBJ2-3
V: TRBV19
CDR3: CASSMGATDTQYF

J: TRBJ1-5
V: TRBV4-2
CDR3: CASSQDLGNQPQHF

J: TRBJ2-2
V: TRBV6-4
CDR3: CASSDSQGTGELFF

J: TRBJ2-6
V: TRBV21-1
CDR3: CAVSWRISGANVLTF

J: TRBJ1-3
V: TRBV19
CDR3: CASSPPGQLSGNTIYF